Sequencing of this T cell receptor beta chain was carried out in a study of blood T cell repertoires in COVID-19. The overall study: There were acute and convalescent COVID-19 samples, and they came from the United States, Italy and Spain. Sample material is recorded as cDNA or gDNA derived from T cells, B-cell-depleted T cells, or PBMCs.

This CDR3 is built from 15 residues. Trimming removed 1 base at V and 0 bases at J, with 8 bases between. CDR1 and CDR2 (germline): SGHTA, FQGNSA. The authors' processing: Estimation of nucleated cell counts was performed using reference gene primer amplification. Sequencing used immunoSEQ multiplex PCR; TCRdb keeps in-frame clones, though not all of them. V and J calls and clone size are as listed in that table; D and trimming were resolved from the DNA. The sample holds some 170,000 clones, approximately 88% seen once. Material for sequencing was peripheral blood. The rearrangement uses TRBV7-2 and TRBJ2-3; no clear D. This TCR was sampled from a woman older than 75 with active or convalescent COVID-19. For the CDR3, the DNA is TGTGCCAGCAGCTTAGGGGCGTTGAGCACAGATACGCAGTATTTT. It encodes CASSLGALSTDTQYF.